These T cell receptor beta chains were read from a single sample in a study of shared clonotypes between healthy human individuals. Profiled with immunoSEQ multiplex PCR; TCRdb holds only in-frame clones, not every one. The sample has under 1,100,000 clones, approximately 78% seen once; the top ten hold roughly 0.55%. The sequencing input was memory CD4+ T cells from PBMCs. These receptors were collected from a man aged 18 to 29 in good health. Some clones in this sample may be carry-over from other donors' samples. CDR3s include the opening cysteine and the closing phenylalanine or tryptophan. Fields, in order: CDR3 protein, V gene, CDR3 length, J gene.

CDR3aa: CASSLYLGESYNEQFF
v_gene: TRBV7-9
len: 16
j_gene: TRBJ2-1

CDR3aa: CASSLEARTGSLEQYF
v_gene: TRBV5-8
len: 16
j_gene: TRBJ2-7

CDR3aa: CSVPSSHEQFF
v_gene: TRBV29-1
len: 11
j_gene: TRBJ2-1

CDR3aa: CASSPPRRGDPYNEQFF
v_gene: TRBV18
len: 17
j_gene: TRBJ2-1

CDR3aa: CSSGQSSTDTQYF
v_gene: TRBV29-1
len: 13
j_gene: TRBJ2-3

CDR3aa: CASSLWEDTQYF
v_gene: TRBV5-1
len: 12
j_gene: TRBJ2-3

CDR3aa: CASSLSLGYEQYF
v_gene: TRBV7-2
len: 13
j_gene: TRBJ2-7

CDR3aa: CASSGLGSVYEQYF
v_gene: TRBV5-6
len: 14
j_gene: TRBJ2-7

CDR3aa: CASSRTTNEKLFF
v_gene: TRBV6-1
len: 13
j_gene: TRBJ1-4

CDR3aa: CASSFGSNYGYTF
v_gene: TRBV7-2
len: 13
j_gene: TRBJ1-2

CDR3aa: CASRELAGVGNEQFF
v_gene: TRBV19
len: 15
j_gene: TRBJ2-1

CDR3aa: CASSLGQGTSGNTIYF
v_gene: TRBV18
len: 16
j_gene: TRBJ1-3

CDR3aa: CASSPRQGQAYEQYF
v_gene: TRBV4-1
len: 15
j_gene: TRBJ2-7

CDR3aa: CAWSVAFGVSQPQHF
v_gene: TRBV30
len: 15
j_gene: TRBJ1-5

CDR3aa: CASGSYTQYF
v_gene: TRBV27
len: 10
j_gene: TRBJ2-3

CDR3aa: CASRWGSESHYEQYF
v_gene: TRBV27
len: 15
j_gene: TRBJ2-7

CDR3aa: CASRGAGLGYGYTF
v_gene: TRBV28
len: 14
j_gene: TRBJ1-2

CDR3aa: CASSFYHEQFF
v_gene: TRBV28
len: 11
j_gene: TRBJ2-1

CDR3aa: CAGGREDSYGYTF
v_gene: TRBV5-4
len: 13
j_gene: TRBJ1-2

CDR3aa: CASSGKTYEQYF
v_gene: TRBV6-6
len: 12
j_gene: TRBJ2-7

CDR3aa: CASSANSWSDTQYF
v_gene: TRBV7-3
len: 14
j_gene: TRBJ2-3

CDR3aa: CASTESRGRRYGYTF
v_gene: TRBV28
len: 15
j_gene: TRBJ1-2

CDR3aa: CASSPDRGGEKLFF
v_gene: TRBV4-2
len: 14
j_gene: TRBJ1-4

CDR3aa: CASSVAGYGNYGYTF
v_gene: TRBV9
len: 15
j_gene: TRBJ1-2

CDR3aa: CASSGGSGANTIYF
v_gene: TRBV5-1
len: 14
j_gene: TRBJ1-3

CDR3aa: CASSQSSGSSYNEQFF
v_gene: TRBV4-2
len: 16
j_gene: TRBJ2-1

CDR3aa: CASSLVGTSYGYTF
v_gene: TRBV27
len: 14
j_gene: TRBJ1-2

CDR3aa: CASSIRGTAGQPQHF
v_gene: TRBV19
len: 15
j_gene: TRBJ1-5

CDR3aa: CASSVATGGGYGYTF
v_gene: TRBV9
len: 15
j_gene: TRBJ1-2

CDR3aa: CASSRFKTGTSTNTEAFF
v_gene: TRBV18
len: 18
j_gene: TRBJ1-1

CDR3aa: CASSLEVLAGVDTQYF
v_gene: TRBV5-4
len: 16
j_gene: TRBJ2-3

CDR3aa: CASRKGLISSYNEQFF
v_gene: TRBV28
len: 16
j_gene: TRBJ2-1

CDR3aa: CASSLEIAGAETQYF
v_gene: TRBV6-6
len: 15
j_gene: TRBJ2-5

CDR3aa: CASSPRTGLYTEAFF
v_gene: TRBV5-1
len: 15
j_gene: TRBJ1-1

CDR3aa: CASSPGTGATGEPFF
v_gene: TRBV2
len: 15
j_gene: TRBJ2-2

CDR3aa: CASRQPGRTTSYGYTF
v_gene: TRBV4-1
len: 16
j_gene: TRBJ1-2

CDR3aa: CASSPRQGNTGELFF
v_gene: TRBV18
len: 15
j_gene: TRBJ2-2

CDR3aa: CAISGDRGRGYTF
v_gene: TRBV10-3
len: 13
j_gene: TRBJ1-2

CDR3aa: CASSGQAISGNTIYF
v_gene: TRBV9
len: 15
j_gene: TRBJ1-3

CDR3aa: CASSRGRARNGNEQYF
v_gene: TRBV5-6
len: 16
j_gene: TRBJ2-7

CDR3aa: CASSLPGTDSTDTQYF
v_gene: TRBV28
len: 16
j_gene: TRBJ2-3

CDR3aa: CASSVSGRIREQFF
v_gene: TRBV6-5
len: 14
j_gene: TRBJ2-1

CDR3aa: CASSVRGHGYTF
v_gene: TRBV5-1
len: 12
j_gene: TRBJ1-2

CDR3aa: CASSGAVEQFF
v_gene: TRBV7-9
len: 11
j_gene: TRBJ2-1

CDR3aa: CASSLEAGSNNEQFF
v_gene: TRBV5-1
len: 15
j_gene: TRBJ2-1

CDR3aa: CASSRDRGVETQYF
v_gene: TRBV7-2
len: 14
j_gene: TRBJ2-5